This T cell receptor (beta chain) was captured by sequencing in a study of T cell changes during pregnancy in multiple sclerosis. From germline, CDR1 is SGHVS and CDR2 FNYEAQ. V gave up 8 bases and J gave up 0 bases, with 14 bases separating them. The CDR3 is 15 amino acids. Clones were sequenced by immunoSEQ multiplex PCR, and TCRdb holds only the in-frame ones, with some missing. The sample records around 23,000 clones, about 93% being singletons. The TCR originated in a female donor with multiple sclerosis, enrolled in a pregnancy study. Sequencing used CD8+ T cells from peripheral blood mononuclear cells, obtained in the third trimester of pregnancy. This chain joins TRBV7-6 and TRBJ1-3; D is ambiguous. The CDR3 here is CASGLAGFSGNTIYF. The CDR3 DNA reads TGTGCCAGCGGACTCGCGGGGTTCTCTGGAAACACCATATATTTT.